Included here is one T cell receptor beta chain sequence, with context. No antigen is known for it. The entry originates in a study of ipilimumab plus nivolumab after autologous stem cell transplantation. Findings and caveats of the study: Authors suggest TCR repertoire, Treg phenotype and gut microbiota support further study.

Assay used: immunoSEQ multiplex PCR; TCRdb lists only in-frame clones, some missing. The table shows 10,000 to 15,000 clones, with around 78% occurring only once. V shed 4 bases, J shed 5 bases, and the junction held 10 bases outside the gene matches. Germline CDR1 SGHRS, CDR2 YFSETQ. CDR3 size: 16 residues. The rearrangement joins TRBV5-1 to TRBJ1-1; TRBD1 matches 11 bases. This receptor was obtained from a male donor with diffuse large B-cell lymphoma. The sequencing used PBMCs, collected in a trial of ipilimumab plus nivolumab as post-transplant consolidation. The CDR3 is CASSTRTGGAYTEAFF. The CDR3 DNA reads TGCGCCAGCAGCACAAGGACAGGGGGCGCATATACTGAAGCTTTCTTT.